The clone carrying this T cell receptor beta chain showed up just once. No antigen is known for it. Method: immunoSEQ multiplex PCR; TCRdb's copy keeps in-frame clones and lacks some. There are about 86,000 clones in the sample; about 85% occur only once, and approximately 0.3% lies in the top ten. This sample was taken from a study of graft-versus-host responses after intestinal transplantation. CDR3 size: 14 residues. CDR1 is MNHNY and CDR2 is SVGAGI in the germline V gene (reference sequence). V lost 0 bases and J lost 5, with 7 bases in between. The TCR was taken from a human donor who was the organ donor for an intestinal transplant. The starting material was unstimulated CD4+ T cells sorted from spleen or lymph node cells, obtained before transplant. The J gene is TRBJ1-4, the V gene TRBV6-6; D not certain. CDR3 bases: TGTGCCAGCAGTTACTCGAATCAGAATGAAAAACTGTTTTTT. Residues: CASSYSNQNEKLFF.